These T cell receptor beta chains were read from a single sample in a study of neurological immune-mediated disorders. Each CDR3 protein gets one entry after TCRdb re-called the 5' RACE reads with MiXCR. The top ten clones hold more than 20% of a sample with tens of thousands of distinct CDR3 sequences, about 23% of them seen once. Material: PBMCs. These receptors originate from a woman in her 70s in good health. The CDR3 runs from the conserved cysteine through the conserved F or W. The order of the fields is clone size, V gene, CDR3 protein. The listing skips clone size in some rows; elsewhere it reads once, few, many or a size class.

clone_size: many; v_call: TRBV6-1; cdr3_aa: CASSQPQGAITF
clone_size: many; v_call: TRBV7-2; cdr3_aa: CASSRGISRQSTDTQYF
clone_size: many; v_call: TRBV9; cdr3_aa: CASSPGGASYNEQFF
clone_size: many; v_call: TRBV5-1; cdr3_aa: CASSLDRPGVGELFF
clone_size: -; v_call: TRBV20-1; cdr3_aa: CSARIGNQPQHF
clone_size: many; v_call: TRBV7-8; cdr3_aa: CASSSWTGTGNTIYF
clone_size: many; v_call: TRBV20-1; cdr3_aa: CSAPREAQGRGSNQPQHF
clone_size: -; v_call: TRBV29-1; cdr3_aa: CSVEDTPGTLRSTDTQYF
clone_size: many; v_call: TRBV5-1; cdr3_aa: CASSPRTGAGTEAFF
clone_size: many; v_call: TRBV10-3; cdr3_aa: CAIRDVAGVSETQYF
clone_size: many; v_call: TRBV5-1; cdr3_aa: CASSRGLAGVVEQFF
clone_size: many; v_call: TRBV4-1; cdr3_aa: CASSQVLLADYNEQFF
clone_size: many; v_call: TRBV3-1; cdr3_aa: CASSPYATGNTIYF
clone_size: many; v_call: TRBV7-2; cdr3_aa: CASSLYGDEQYF
clone_size: many; v_call: TRBV7-9; cdr3_aa: CASSLRSTATDTQYF
clone_size: many; v_call: TRBV15; cdr3_aa: CATSRDRGTGTNEQFF
clone_size: -; v_call: TRBV25-1; cdr3_aa: CASSEYSGSYGYTF
clone_size: many; v_call: TRBV12-3/TRBV12-4; cdr3_aa: CASSLMLAQNEQFF
clone_size: many; v_call: TRBV15; cdr3_aa: CATSRLLGANEQFF
clone_size: few; v_call: TRBV7-6; cdr3_aa: CASSLRYDTEAFF
clone_size: many; v_call: TRBV5-1; cdr3_aa: CASSGLAGVDEQFF
clone_size: many; v_call: TRBV28; cdr3_aa: CASSSPAGGRSNPDEQYF
clone_size: many; v_call: TRBV2; cdr3_aa: CASMMSGALPHNEQFF
clone_size: -; v_call: TRBV9; cdr3_aa: CASSVGGLAQLNEHFF
clone_size: many; v_call: TRBV20-1; cdr3_aa: CGGAGGKETQYF
clone_size: many; v_call: TRBV2; cdr3_aa: CASSLSRDQPQHF
clone_size: many; v_call: TRBV5-1; cdr3_aa: CASSSGQGSTEAFF
clone_size: -; v_call: TRBV27; cdr3_aa: CASSSLVSGGYNEQFF
clone_size: many; v_call: TRBV7-9; cdr3_aa: CASSLLQRGDTEAFF
clone_size: many; v_call: TRBV5-5; cdr3_aa: CASSLVSLGNTIYF
clone_size: -; v_call: TRBV5-1; cdr3_aa: CASSLDRGETQYF
clone_size: -; v_call: TRBV4-2; cdr3_aa: CSSSQELQGYGYTF
clone_size: many; v_call: TRBV12-3/TRBV12-4; cdr3_aa: CASSYAGTGGDPPLF
clone_size: many; v_call: TRBV7-2; cdr3_aa: CASSLGSGQGLGEQYF
clone_size: -; v_call: TRBV20-1; cdr3_aa: CSAPSLAKNIQYF
clone_size: many; v_call: TRBV4-1; cdr3_aa: CASSQPLVREKLFF
clone_size: many; v_call: TRBV10-3; cdr3_aa: CAISSQGYTGELFF
clone_size: many; v_call: TRBV24-1; cdr3_aa: CATSGLAGLREQFF
clone_size: few; v_call: TRBV7-8; cdr3_aa: CASSLETAYEQYF
clone_size: many; v_call: TRBV7-2; cdr3_aa: CASSFGVYNEQFF
clone_size: -; v_call: TRBV28; cdr3_aa: CASSFIDRGNGYTF
clone_size: -; v_call: TRBV19; cdr3_aa: CASSIRPGQNEQFF
clone_size: many; v_call: TRBV6-5; cdr3_aa: CASIASTAGETQYF
clone_size: -; v_call: TRBV7-9; cdr3_aa: CASSPKMGGEQYF
clone_size: -; v_call: TRBV28; cdr3_aa: CASTHGSGTPNEQFF
clone_size: many; v_call: TRBV20-1; cdr3_aa: CSARQGTTEAFF